A single sample gave rise to the 30 T cell receptor beta chains below, sequenced in a study of T-cell memory formation after mild COVID-19. MiXCR was run by TCRdb on the 5' RACE reads, yielding one entry per CDR3 protein. The sample yields 95,000 to 110,000 distinct CDR3 sequences, under 15% seen once. Sequencing was performed on PBMCs or a T cell subset sorted from them (not recorded which). The receptors were sampled from a young man who had mild COVID-19 (a few samples of this study predate the infection). Cell type and time point are not known.

This clonotype showed up just a few times. This rearrangement joins TRBV2 to TRBJ2-3, with 8 bases aligning to TRBD2. The CDR3 extends over 14 amino acids. Germline assignment: CDR1 SNHLY and CDR2 FYNNEI. The V segment lost 7 bases and the J segment 4 bases; nucleotides outside the gene matches: 7. The CDR3 is CASNRGGIADTQYF. CDR3 DNA sequence: TGTGCCAGCAACCGGGGGGGCATCGCAGATACGCAGTATTTT.

The rearrangement links TRBV5-1 to TRBJ1-1; 8 positions match TRBD1. Germline trimming cut 0 bases from V and 2 bases from J; bases unmatched to any gene: 9. Germline V gene data show CDR1 as SGHRS and CDR2 as YFSETQ. CDR3 length equals 17 residues. Here the CDR3 DNA reads TGCGCCAGCAGCTTGGGTCGGACAGGGATGTCTAACACTGAAGCTTTCTTT. As protein: CASSLGRTGMSNTEAFF.

The CDR3 bases are TGTGCCAGCAGTTATGTAACAAACTATGGCTACACCTTC. Protein product: CASSYVTNYGYTF. The V call is TRBV6-6, the J call TRBJ1-2; D is unclear. This CDR3 is built from 13 residues. Germline values: CDR1 MNHNY, CDR2 SVGAGI (reference sequence). Trimming pared 3 bases from V and 2 bases from J, leaving 7 bases between.

This clonotype was detected only a few times. This chain connects TRBV12-3 or TRBV12-4 to TRBJ2-7; perhaps TRBD1 as D (6 bases). Trimming took off 4 bases at V and 7 bases at J, with 17 bases between the two ends. The CDR3 sequence is 14 residues long. The CDR3 nucleotides are TGTGCCAGCAGTTCTACCGGGACCCAGGGGGAGCAGTACGTC. Protein: CASSSTGTQGEQYV.

V is TRBV7-2 and J is TRBJ2-5; D is uncertain. The germline CDR1 and CDR2 sequences are SGHTA and FQGNSA. The ends were cut back, 2 bases at V and 0 bases at J, with 10 bases in the middle. CDR3 length: 15 amino acids. The CDR3 reads CASSLNTAYQETQYF. Here the CDR3 DNA reads TGTGCCAGCAGCTTAAACACCGCGTACCAAGAGACCCAGTACTTC. The whole variable domain, remainder taken from reference TRBV7-2 and TRBJ2-5, is GAGVSQSPSNKVTEKGKDVELRCDPISGHTALYWYRQSLGQGLEFLIYFQGNSAPDKSGLPSDRFSAERTGGSVSTLTIQRTQQEDSAVYLCASSLNTAYQETQYFGPGTRLLVL.

This clonotype was observed a handful of times. This rearrangement joins TRBV7-9 to TRBJ2-3; 7 bases are shared with TRBD2. The CDR3 sequence is 14 residues long. The trim removed 2 bases at V and 2 bases at J, leaving 1 base unmatched. The germline gives CDR1 SEHNR, CDR2 FQNEAQ (reference sequence). CDR3: CASSLTSDTDTQYF. CDR3 DNA sequence: TGTGCCAGCAGCTTAACTAGCGACACAGATACGCAGTATTTT.

The DNA for the CDR3 is TGCGCCAGCAGCCAAGAGGCTGCGGTGGGAGGGGATACGCAGTATTTT. This sequence encodes CASSQEAAVGGDTQYF. The gene calls are TRBV4-1 and TRBJ2-3, with TRBD2 matching 7 bases. The ends lost 0 bases at V and 6 bases at J; junction bases unmatched: 9. The germline gives CDR1 MGHRA, CDR2 YSYEKL. The CDR3 consists of 16 residues.

The table lists this clonotype with a few counts. The chain links TRBV20-1 to TRBJ1-5; D is uncertain. Looked up from germline, CDR1 is DFQATT and CDR2 is SNEGSKA (reference sequence). V was trimmed by 2 bases and J by 0 bases, leaving 29 bases between them. The CDR3 totals 21 residues. CDR3 sequence: CSARSSGLGGTEKYSNQPQHF. CDR3 DNA: TGCAGTGCTAGATCGTCGGGTCTAGGTGGAACCGAGAAGTATAGCAATCAGCCCCAGCATTTT.

This rearrangement joins TRBV5-8 to TRBJ1-5; 8 bases line up with TRBD1. Unmatched junction bases numbered 7, after V lost 4 bases and J lost 7 bases. This CDR3 region has 14 residues. Germline-derived CDR1 and CDR2 are SGHTS and YDEGEE. In DNA form, the CDR3 reads TGTGCCAGCAGCCTAGGACAGGGATTACAGCCCCAGCATTTT. Its translation is CASSLGQGLQPQHF.

The chain carries TRBV15 and TRBJ2-7, with D possibly being TRBD1 or TRBD2 (5 bases each). This CDR3 has 14 residues. Germline CDR1 LNHNV, CDR2 YYDKDF (reference sequence). V dropped 5 bases and J dropped 2 bases, with 13 bases sitting between them. The CDR3 region has the DNA TGTGCCACCAGCCGGAGCCCGGGGCCCTACGAGCAGTACTTC. Protein sequence: CATSRSPGPYEQYF.

This clonotype has just a few counts. The chain uses TRBV5-6 and TRBJ1-2; D is undetermined. Between the trimmed V and J ends, which lost 0 bases and 6 bases, there was a span of 15 bases. Germline loops: CDR1 SGHDT, CDR2 YYEEEE. The CDR3 spans 15 residues. This CDR3 reads CASSLARAVYDGYTF. DNA for the CDR3: TGTGCCAGCAGCTTGGCCCGGGCGGTATATGATGGCTACACCTTC. The variable domain in full, with the rest retrieved from reference TRBV5-6 and TRBJ1-2, is DAGVTQSPTHLIKTRGQQVTLRCSPKSGHDTVSWYQQALGQGPQFIFQYYEEEERQRGNFPDRFSGHQFPNYSSELNVNALLLGDSALYLCASSLARAVYDGYTFGSGTRLTVV.

The rearrangement joins TRBV6-5 to TRBJ1-2, with a tentative D call TRBD1 (5 bases). The CDR3 has 17 residues. Germline V gene lookup returns CDR1 MNHEY and CDR2 SVGAGI. Trimming cost V 4 bases and J 0 bases, with 18 bases left between them. The CDR3 nucleotides read TGTGCCAGCAGTTCCCTATTTGACAGTCTCTCTAACTATGGCTACACCTTC. As protein: CASSSLFDSLSNYGYTF.

Only a few counts were recorded for this clonotype. This sequence joins TRBV12-3 or TRBV12-4 and TRBJ2-2; 9 bases are shared with TRBD2. The V gene end was trimmed by 6 bases and the J gene end by 7 bases; junction bases not matched to a gene: 9. This CDR3 is built from 15 residues. DNA of the CDR3: TGTGCCAGCAGGGAAAGCGGGGGGCGGAACGGGGAGCTGTTTTTT. Protein: CASRESGGRNGELFF.

This clonotype was recorded a few times. The J gene is TRBJ2-4, the V gene TRBV4-3, with D perhaps matching TRBD1 (5 bases). Germline V lookup: CDR1 LGHNA, CDR2 YSLEER. Trimming took 0 bases from V and 8 from J, leaving 14 bases between them. The CDR3 runs to 15 residues. CDR3: CASSQEAGNLDIQYF. The CDR3 region has the DNA TGCGCCAGCAGCCAAGAGGCAGGGAATCTTGACATTCAGTACTTC.

A few counts support this clonotype. This sequence joins TRBV12-3 or TRBV12-4 and TRBJ1-3; 8 bases align to TRBD1. J lost 2 bases, V lost 6 bases, and 6 bases had no gene match. The CDR3 sequence is 15 residues long. DNA for the CDR3: TGTGCCAGCAGCCCTCGCAGGGGGCCTGGAAACACCATATATTTT. It yields the protein CASSPRRGPGNTIYF.

This clonotype was seen only a few times. This chain uses TRBV7-9 with TRBJ2-3; TRBD2 might be the D (6 bases). The CDR3 has 10 residues. Trimming cost V 8 bases and J 7 bases, with 7 bases left between them. The germline CDR1 and CDR2 sequences are SEHNR and FQNEAQ (reference sequence). The CDR3 loop is CASRGNTQYF. CDR3 bases: TGTGCCAGCCGGGGGAATACGCAGTATTTT. Combining the CDR3 with reference TRBV7-9 and TRBJ2-3 gives the whole variable domain DTGVSQNPRHKITKRGQNVTFRCDPISEHNRLYWYRQTLGQGPEFLTYFQNEAQLEKSRLLSDRFSAERPKGSFSTLEIQRTEQGDSAMYLCASRGNTQYFGPGTRLTVL.

This clonotype was observed a handful of times. A read error may be the cause here, since a much bigger clone is one base away. The chain joins TRBV5-5 to TRBJ2-7, with D unresolved. Per the germline V gene, CDR1 is SGHKS and CDR2 is YYEKEE (reference sequence). There are 12 residues in the CDR3. V was cut by 0 bases and J by 4 bases, with 5 bases left in between. Here the CDR3 reads CASSLGDYEQYV. The CDR3 DNA follows: TGTGCCAGCAGCTTGGGAGATTACGAGCAGTACGTC.

Worth noting for this clonotype: An end of the junction does not agree with germline; a read error may underlie this. The chain couples TRBV6-2 or TRBV6-3 to TRBJ1-6, with TRBD1 matching over 9 bases. Per the germline V gene, CDR1 is MNHEY and CDR2 is SVGEGT. This CDR3 region has 14 residues. The CDR3 loop is CASIETGGHSPLHF. The CDR3 DNA is TGTGCCAGCATTGAGACAGGGGGTCATTCGCCCCTCCACTTT.

This clonotype is medium-sized (0.01 to 0.1%). The V call is TRBV6-2 or TRBV6-3, the J call TRBJ2-5; a weak D match, TRBD1 (5 bases). Germline lookup yields CDR1 MNHEY and CDR2 SVGEGT. The V end was cut by 6 bases, the J end by 2 bases, with 7 bases between. CDR3 length equals 12 residues. The CDR3 DNA follows: TGTGCCAGCAGCGACAGTCAAGAGACCCAGTACTTC. It is translated as CASSDSQETQYF.

In regard to this clonotype: This clone may be a read error of a much larger clone one base away. The conserved final phenylalanine or tryptophan is absent from the CDR3, which likely points to a read error. CDR3 sequence (DNA): TGCGCCAGCAGCCAAGCCCCGCGCGGCACAGATACGCAGTATCTT. Its protein is CASSQAPRGTDTQYL. V gene TRBV4-3 combines with J gene TRBJ2-3; no definite D call. The germline V gene encodes CDR1 LGHNA and CDR2 YSLEER. This CDR3 region has 15 residues. V was trimmed by 1 base and J by 1 base, leaving 9 bases between them.

This clonotype appeared many times. The genes are TRBV6-5 and TRBJ2-2, with D possibly matching TRBD2 (6 bases). Per germline, CDR1 MNHEY and CDR2 SVGAGI. This CDR3 comprises 13 residues. Deletions cut 8 bases from V and 0 bases from J, with 7 bases between. Here the CDR3 DNA reads TGTGCCAGCGGGGGGACGAACACCGGGGAGCTGTTTTTT. It is translated as CASGGTNTGELFF.

This clonotype has just a few counts. V and J are TRBV30 and TRBJ1-1, with a possible D match to TRBD1 (6 bases). Germline CDR1 GTSNPN, CDR2 SVGIG (reference sequence). The CDR3 length is 13 residues. Trimming took 5 bases from V and 1 from J, leaving 11 bases between them. The CDR3 protein is CAWVLQGNTEAFF. CDR3 nucleotide sequence: TGTGCCTGGGTTTTACAGGGGAACACTGAAGCTTTCTTT.

This chain joins TRBV5-1 and TRBJ2-7; tentative D call: TRBD2 (6 bases). V dropped 1 base and J dropped 4 bases, with 12 bases sitting between them. This CDR3 comprises 14 residues. CDR1 is SGHRS and CDR2 is YFSETQ in the germline V gene. DNA of the CDR3: TGCGCCAGCAGCTTGCAAGGGAGCGGGTACGAGCAGTACTTC. Protein product: CASSLQGSGYEQYF.

V is TRBV6-2 or TRBV6-3 and J is TRBJ1-1; the match to TRBD1 covers 9 bases. V lost 5 bases, J lost 3 bases, and 7 bases stayed unmatched. Germline loops: CDR1 MNHEY, CDR2 SVGEGT. This CDR3 contains 15 residues. Written as DNA, the CDR3 is TGTGCCAGCAGTCACCCAGGGACAGGGTACACTGAAGCTTTCTTT. Residues: CASSHPGTGYTEAFF.

This clonotype has only a few counts. An end of the junction does not agree with germline; a read error may underlie this. The V and J genes are TRBV7-7 and TRBJ2-2; 8 bases fit TRBD1. This CDR3 contains 14 residues. Germline V CDR1 and CDR2: SSHAT, FNYEAQ (reference sequence). The CDR3 DNA reads TGTGCTAGCAGCTTTGGACAGGGACCCGGGGAGCTGTTTTTT. It is translated as CASSFGQGPGELFF. Complete variable domain (other parts from reference TRBV7-7 and TRBJ2-2): GAGVSQSPRYKVTKRGQDVTLRCDPISSHATLYWYQQALGQGPEFLTYFNYEAQPDKSGLPSDRFSAERPEGSISTLTIQRTEQRDSAMYRCASSFGQGPGELFFGEGSRLTVL.

This clonotype showed up many times. This chain joins TRBV12-3 or TRBV12-4 and TRBJ2-3, with D perhaps TRBD2 (5 bases). With 2 bases removed from V and 6 bases from J, the gap between germline ends came to 9 bases. The CDR3 covers 13 residues. CDR3 sequence reads: CASSLLARDTQYF. The CDR3 DNA reads TGTGCCAGCAGTTTACTAGCCCGGGATACGCAGTATTTT.

The gene calls are TRBV5-5 and TRBJ1-5; D is undetermined. The CDR3 runs to 14 residues. Germline V gene sequence: CDR1 SGHKS, CDR2 YYEKEE (reference sequence). V dropped 4 bases and J dropped 0 bases, with 8 bases sitting between them. The CDR3 DNA reads TGTGCCAGCAGCCTCAGGTATAGCAATCAGCCCCAGCATTTT. Its protein is CASSLRYSNQPQHF.

The chain joins TRBV28 to TRBJ2-1; D is uncertain. CDR1 MDHEN and CDR2 SYDVKM come from the germline V gene. The ends were cut back, 8 bases at V and 0 bases at J, with 17 bases in the middle. CDR3 length: 16 residues. As DNA, the CDR3 is TGTGCCAGCGGCCCCCGAAGCACGAGCTCCTACAATGAGCAGTTCTTC. It specifies CASGPRSTSSYNEQFF. Based on the CDR3 plus reference TRBV28 and TRBJ2-1, the full variable domain is DVKVTQSSRYLVKRTGEKVFLECVQDMDHENMFWYRQDPGLGLRLIYFSYDVKMKEKGDIPEGYSVSREKKERFSLILESASTNQTSMYLCASGPRSTSSYNEQFFGPGTRLTVL.

The V call is TRBV4-3, the J call TRBJ2-1, with a tentative D call TRBD1 (6 bases). Germline loops: CDR1 LGHNA, CDR2 YSLEER. The CDR3 has 15 amino acids. Trimming took 8 bases from V and 2 from J, leaving 16 bases between them. CDR3 sequence reads: CASSNLQGTYNEQFF. CDR3 coding DNA: TGCGCCAGCTCTAACTTACAGGGTACCTACAATGAGCAGTTCTTC.

In its sample, this clonotype is medium-sized. V gene TRBV4-3 combines with J gene TRBJ2-6; TRBD1 aligns across 7 bases. The CDR3 covers 16 residues. V lost 1 base, J lost 0 bases, and 0 bases stayed unmatched. In germline, CDR1 is LGHNA, CDR2 YSLEER. CDR3: CASSQAGGSGANVLTF. DNA for the CDR3: TGCGCCAGCAGCCAAGCAGGGGGCTCTGGGGCCAACGTCCTGACTTTC.